A selection of T cell receptor beta chains follows, all from one sample in a study of identical twins. TCRdb analysed the 5' RACE reads with MiXCR anew, one entry per CDR3 protein. The table has around 470,000 distinct CDR3 sequences, approximately 15% seen once; the top ten hold about 0.52%. The data were also submitted as part of a second study, on yellow fever vaccine responses in identical twins.

The sequenced sample consisted of CD4+ T cells sorted from blood. The receptors derive from a woman aged 18-30 years in good health. Each CDR3 is given with its conserved first and last residue. D genes are given only for firm matches. Rows give clone size only sometimes, using once, few, many, or a class for an expanded clone.

CDR3nt: TGTGCCAGCAGCTTAGCTCGGACAGACTCTTCCGAGCAGTACTTC
CDR3aa: CASSLARTDSSEQYF
d_gene: NA
abundance: few
v_gene: TRBV7-9
j_gene: TRBJ2-7

CDR3nt: TGCAGCGTTGCTGAAGTGACTGTAAATGAGCAGTTCTTC
CDR3aa: CSVAEVTVNEQFF
d_gene: NA
abundance: many
v_gene: TRBV29-1
j_gene: TRBJ2-1

CDR3nt: TGCGCCAGCAGCTTTTATGGCAGTTTTGTCCCAGATACGCAGTATTTT
CDR3aa: CASSFYGSFVPDTQYF
d_gene: NA
abundance: few
v_gene: TRBV5-1
j_gene: TRBJ2-3

CDR3nt: TGTGCCAGCAGACAGGGGGGAGGTGTGGATACGCAGTATTTT
CDR3aa: CASRQGGGVDTQYF
d_gene: TRBD1
abundance: many
v_gene: TRBV7-2
j_gene: TRBJ2-3

CDR3nt: TGTGCCCCAGCCCGGACAGGGGGCGGCGGGGAGCTGTTTTTT
CDR3aa: CAPARTGGGGELFF
d_gene: NA
abundance: NA
v_gene: TRBV21-1
j_gene: TRBJ2-2

CDR3nt: TGTGCCAGCAGCTCGTACATGACTAGCGGGGTAACATACAATGAGCAGTTCTTC
CDR3aa: CASSSYMTSGVTYNEQFF
d_gene: TRBD2
abundance: few
v_gene: TRBV11-2
j_gene: TRBJ2-1

CDR3nt: TGTGCCATCAGTGAGAGGGGGACAGACTCCTACGAGCAGTACTTC
CDR3aa: CAISERGTDSYEQYF
d_gene: TRBD1
abundance: NA
v_gene: TRBV10-3
j_gene: TRBJ2-7

CDR3nt: TGCGCCAGCAGGAAAACTATGAACACTGAAGCTTTCTTT
CDR3aa: CASRKTMNTEAFF
d_gene: NA
abundance: NA
v_gene: TRBV5-1
j_gene: TRBJ1-1

CDR3nt: TGTGCCTGCGGGAATACCGGGGAGCTGTTTTTT
CDR3aa: CACGNTGELFF
d_gene: NA
abundance: NA
v_gene: TRBV30
j_gene: TRBJ2-2

CDR3nt: TGTGCCAGCAGCCCTCCGGGACAGGGTTATGAGCAGTTCTTC
CDR3aa: CASSPPGQGYEQFF
d_gene: TRBD1
abundance: many
v_gene: TRBV7-2
j_gene: TRBJ2-1

CDR3nt: TGCAGTGCTAGGGGCAGCCTTAATGAAAAACTGTTTTTT
CDR3aa: CSARGSLNEKLFF
d_gene: NA
abundance: few
v_gene: TRBV20-1
j_gene: TRBJ1-4

CDR3nt: TGCGCCAGCAAGTGGGGGACAGGGGACTCCTACGAGCAGTACTTC
CDR3aa: CASKWGTGDSYEQYF
d_gene: TRBD1
abundance: NA
v_gene: TRBV5-1
j_gene: TRBJ2-7

CDR3nt: TGTGCCAGCAGCTTAAAGGTGACTAGCGGGGACTACAATGAGCAGTTCTTC
CDR3aa: CASSLKVTSGDYNEQFF
d_gene: TRBD2
abundance: few
v_gene: TRBV7-3
j_gene: TRBJ2-1

CDR3nt: TGCAGTGCTAGAGATATTACGCGAAGCTATGGCTACACCTTC
CDR3aa: CSARDITRSYGYTF
d_gene: NA
abundance: few
v_gene: TRBV20-1
j_gene: TRBJ1-2

CDR3nt: TGCGCCAGCAGCTTGGAGACAGGGACTAATGAAAAACTGTTTTTT
CDR3aa: CASSLETGTNEKLFF
d_gene: TRBD1
abundance: NA
v_gene: TRBV5-1
j_gene: TRBJ1-4

CDR3nt: TGCGCCAGCAGCTTGGGGACGTCCCTCGCGAACACCGGGGAGCTGTTTTTT
CDR3aa: CASSLGTSLANTGELFF
d_gene: NA
abundance: few
v_gene: TRBV5-1
j_gene: TRBJ2-2

CDR3nt: TGTGCCAGCAGCTTAGCGTTAGCGATGAGCACAGATACGCAGTATTTT
CDR3aa: CASSLALAMSTDTQYF
d_gene: NA
abundance: NA
v_gene: TRBV7-9
j_gene: TRBJ2-3

CDR3nt: TGTGCCAGCAGCTTAACAGGGAGAAGTGAGACCCAGTACTTC
CDR3aa: CASSLTGRSETQYF
d_gene: NA
abundance: few
v_gene: TRBV11-2
j_gene: TRBJ2-5

CDR3nt: TGTGCCACCAGTGATTTTTCAGGGTTTCAGTTCTTC
CDR3aa: CATSDFSGFQFF
d_gene: NA
abundance: few
v_gene: TRBV24-1
j_gene: TRBJ2-1

CDR3nt: TGCAGTGCTACCCCCCGGTACGGCACAGATACGCAGTATTTT
CDR3aa: CSATPRYGTDTQYF
d_gene: NA
abundance: few
v_gene: TRBV20-1
j_gene: TRBJ2-3

CDR3nt: TGCGCCAGCAGCTTAATACTAGCGGGAGCGACTGGGGCCAACGTCCTGACTTTC
CDR3aa: CASSLILAGATGANVLTF
d_gene: TRBD2
abundance: many
v_gene: TRBV5-1
j_gene: TRBJ2-6

CDR3nt: TGTGCCAGCAGCTCACCCCCCGGCGAGCAGTACTTC
CDR3aa: CASSSPPGEQYF
d_gene: NA
abundance: NA
v_gene: TRBV7-6
j_gene: TRBJ2-7

CDR3nt: TGTGCCAGCAGGGGGGGTATGGAGCCCCAGCATTTT
CDR3aa: CASRGGMEPQHF
d_gene: NA
abundance: many
v_gene: TRBV12-3/TRBV12-4
j_gene: TRBJ1-5

CDR3nt: TGTGCCACCAGTGACCCGGGGTGGGGGGCTGAGCAGTTCTTC
CDR3aa: CATSDPGWGAEQFF
d_gene: NA
abundance: few
v_gene: TRBV24-1
j_gene: TRBJ2-1

CDR3nt: TGTGCCAGCAGTCCCGACAGGTTTCGCACTGAAGCTTTCTTT
CDR3aa: CASSPDRFRTEAFF
d_gene: NA
abundance: many
v_gene: TRBV12-3/TRBV12-4
j_gene: TRBJ1-1

CDR3nt: TGTGCCACCGGGGGAGGTTACTACAATGAGCAGTTCTTC
CDR3aa: CATGGGYYNEQFF
d_gene: NA
abundance: few
v_gene: TRBV12-3/TRBV12-4
j_gene: TRBJ2-1

CDR3nt: TGTGCCAGCGGGACTAGCGCCTATACGCAGTATTTT
CDR3aa: CASGTSAYTQYF
d_gene: TRBD2
abundance: NA
v_gene: TRBV6-6
j_gene: TRBJ2-3

CDR3nt: TGTGCCAGCAGCAAAGATGGGACAGGGCCAGATACGCAGTATTTT
CDR3aa: CASSKDGTGPDTQYF
d_gene: NA
abundance: NA
v_gene: TRBV21-1
j_gene: TRBJ2-3

CDR3nt: TGTGCCAGCAGCCTCGGCCCGGACCAAGAGACCCAGTACTTC
CDR3aa: CASSLGPDQETQYF
d_gene: NA
abundance: many
v_gene: TRBV6-1
j_gene: TRBJ2-5

CDR3nt: TGTGCCAGCAGCATGCCGGGACAGGGGATGGGCTACGAGCAGTACTTC
CDR3aa: CASSMPGQGMGYEQYF
d_gene: TRBD1
abundance: NA
v_gene: TRBV5-6
j_gene: TRBJ2-7

CDR3nt: TGTGCCAGCAGCTTTCAAGGGCCACCATCCACAGATACGCAGTATTTT
CDR3aa: CASSFQGPPSTDTQYF
d_gene: NA
abundance: NA
v_gene: TRBV7-3
j_gene: TRBJ2-3

CDR3nt: TGCGCCAGCAGCCAAGAAACAGCGGGGACAGTCCAAGAGACCCAGTACTTC
CDR3aa: CASSQETAGTVQETQYF
d_gene: NA
abundance: few
v_gene: TRBV4-1
j_gene: TRBJ2-5

CDR3nt: TGTGCCAGCCATCTCGGGACCGCGAACACCGGGGAGCTGTTTTTT
CDR3aa: CASHLGTANTGELFF
d_gene: NA
abundance: NA
v_gene: TRBV2
j_gene: TRBJ2-2

CDR3nt: TGTGCTAGTGGTTCCGACAGCGACTACGAGCAGTACTTC
CDR3aa: CASGSDSDYEQYF
d_gene: NA
abundance: NA
v_gene: TRBV12-5
j_gene: TRBJ2-7

CDR3nt: TGTGCCAGCAGCAACCTCCAAATAGTTGGGACCCAGTACTTC
CDR3aa: CASSNLQIVGTQYF
d_gene: NA
abundance: few
v_gene: TRBV7-2
j_gene: TRBJ2-5

CDR3nt: TGCAGTGCTAGAGATCGCCCGGGGGCCAACGTCCTGACTTTC
CDR3aa: CSARDRPGANVLTF
d_gene: NA
abundance: few
v_gene: TRBV20-1
j_gene: TRBJ2-6

CDR3nt: TGTGCCAGCAGCCGACAGGCGGACGAGCAGTACTTC
CDR3aa: CASSRQADEQYF
d_gene: NA
abundance: NA
v_gene: TRBV7-9
j_gene: TRBJ2-7

CDR3nt: TGTGCCAGCAGCTTATATTCAGGACTAGCGGGACAAGAGACCCAGTACTTC
CDR3aa: CASSLYSGLAGQETQYF
d_gene: TRBD2
abundance: few
v_gene: TRBV7-2
j_gene: TRBJ2-5

CDR3nt: TGTGCCAGCAGCTTCTTTGGGGCAGGGGGCACCGGGGAGCTGTTTTTT
CDR3aa: CASSFFGAGGTGELFF
d_gene: TRBD1
abundance: NA
v_gene: TRBV7-2
j_gene: TRBJ2-2

CDR3nt: TGTGCCAGCAGTTCCCTACAGGGTCTCGGGCTGTTTTTT
CDR3aa: CASSSLQGLGLFF
d_gene: NA
abundance: NA
v_gene: TRBV6-6
j_gene: TRBJ2-2

CDR3nt: TGTGCCAGCAGCGTATTAAGTGAAGCCTACGAGCAGTACTTC
CDR3aa: CASSVLSEAYEQYF
d_gene: NA
abundance: NA
v_gene: TRBV9
j_gene: TRBJ2-7

CDR3nt: TGTGCCAGCAGCCGCACTCATAGATTGAACACTGAAGCTTTCTTT
CDR3aa: CASSRTHRLNTEAFF
d_gene: NA
abundance: few
v_gene: TRBV21-1
j_gene: TRBJ1-1

CDR3nt: TGTGCCAGTCGCGGACTCCGGGACCATGACAATGAGCAGTTCTTC
CDR3aa: CASRGLRDHDNEQFF
d_gene: NA
abundance: NA
v_gene: TRBV19
j_gene: TRBJ2-1

CDR3nt: TGTGCCAGCAGCTTCGATAACCCAGGGACGGGAGGAAACACCATATATTTT
CDR3aa: CASSFDNPGTGGNTIYF
d_gene: NA
abundance: NA
v_gene: TRBV12-3/TRBV12-4
j_gene: TRBJ1-3

CDR3nt: TGCAGTGCTAGTCTAGACGGCGAGCAGTACTTC
CDR3aa: CSASLDGEQYF
d_gene: NA
abundance: few
v_gene: TRBV20-1
j_gene: TRBJ2-7

CDR3nt: TGTGCCAGCAGCTACCCCAATCAGCCCCAGCATTTT
CDR3aa: CASSYPNQPQHF
d_gene: NA
abundance: many
v_gene: TRBV7-8
j_gene: TRBJ1-5

CDR3nt: TGTGCCAGCAGAAACCGGGGTGGCTACGAGCAGTACTTC
CDR3aa: CASRNRGGYEQYF
d_gene: NA
abundance: few
v_gene: TRBV3-1
j_gene: TRBJ2-7

CDR3nt: TGCGCCAGCAGCTTGGAGGGACTAGCGGCCGGGGAGCTGTTTTTT
CDR3aa: CASSLEGLAAGELFF
d_gene: TRBD2
abundance: NA
v_gene: TRBV5-1
j_gene: TRBJ2-2

CDR3nt: TGTGCCAGCAGCCGTAACAGGGGAACGGGGAGCCAGTACTTC
CDR3aa: CASSRNRGTGSQYF
d_gene: TRBD1
abundance: NA
v_gene: TRBV12-3/TRBV12-4
j_gene: TRBJ2-5

CDR3nt: TGCAGTGCTCACCAGGGAAGACCAGATACGCAGTATTTT
CDR3aa: CSAHQGRPDTQYF
d_gene: NA
abundance: few
v_gene: TRBV20-1
j_gene: TRBJ2-3